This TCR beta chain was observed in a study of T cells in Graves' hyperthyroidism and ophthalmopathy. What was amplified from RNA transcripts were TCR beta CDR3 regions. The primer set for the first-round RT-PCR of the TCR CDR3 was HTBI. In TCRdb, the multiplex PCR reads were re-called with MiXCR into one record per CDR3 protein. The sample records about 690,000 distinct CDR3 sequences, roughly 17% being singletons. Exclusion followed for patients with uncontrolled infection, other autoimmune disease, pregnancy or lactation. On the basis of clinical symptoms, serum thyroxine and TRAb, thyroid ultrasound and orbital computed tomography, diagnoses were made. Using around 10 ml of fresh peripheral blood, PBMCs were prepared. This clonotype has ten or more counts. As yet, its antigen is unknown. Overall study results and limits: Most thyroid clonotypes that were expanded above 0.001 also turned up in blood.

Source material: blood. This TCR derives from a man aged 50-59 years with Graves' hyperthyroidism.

The CDR3 loop reads CASTMDDRARTEAFF. Here the CDR3 DNA reads TGTGCCAGCACGATGGATGATAGGGCGAGGACTGAAGCTTTCTTT. This chain connects TRBV7-9 to TRBJ1-1, with D uncertain. This CDR3 has 15 amino acids. In germline, CDR1 is SEHNR, CDR2 FQNEAQ (reference sequence). V gave up 7 bases and J gave up 5 bases, with 20 bases separating them. The full variable domain, with the rest looked up from reference TRBV7-9 and TRBJ1-1, is DTGVSQNPRHKITKRGQNVTFRCDPISEHNRLYWYRQTLGQGPEFLTYFQNEAQLEKSRLLSDRFSAERPKGSFSTLEIQRTEQGDSAMYLCASTMDDRARTEAFFGQGTRLTVV.